This entry features one TCR beta chain sequence. The target antigen is unknown. The sample originates from a study of T cells in Graves' hyperthyroidism and ophthalmopathy. Study conclusions and caveats: Ophthalmopathy onset followed model prediction by a median about six months. From stable hyperthyroidism, ophthalmopathy was set apart by a 13 V-J model. Most clonotypes expanded in the thyroid (above 0.001) were also present in blood.

The authors took PBMCs from roughly 9.3 ml fresh peripheral blood. This CDR3 has 16 amino acids. V trimming: 3 bases; J trimming: 5 bases; junction bases outside the gene matches: 10. Per the germline V gene, CDR1 is SEHNR and CDR2 is FQNEAQ (reference sequence). TCR beta CDR3 regions were amplified from RNA transcripts. An initial round of RT-PCR targeting the TCR CDR3 relied on the HTBI primer set. TCRdb re-called the multiplex PCR reads through MiXCR, storing one row per CDR3 protein. The sample lists 750,000 to 950,000 distinct CDR3 sequences; approximately 40% were seen once. The J gene is TRBJ2-5, the V gene TRBV7-9, with TRBD2 matching 9 bases. The sample comprised blood. This receptor was obtained from a man younger than 30 with Graves' hyperthyroidism. The CDR3 bases are TGTGCCAGCAGCTTGGACCGCGGGGGGGCCCAGGAGACCCAGTACTTC. Translating gives CASSLDRGGAQETQYF.